This T cell receptor beta chain came from a study of cytomegalovirus exposure and HLA in healthy donors. This CDR3 region has 15 residues. The V gene's germline CDR1 is MDHEN and CDR2 SYDVKM. Trimming stripped 0 bases from V and 0 bases from J, with 9 bases between. This PCR relied on a set of 60 Vbeta primers and 13 Jbeta primers. Sequencing used immunoSEQ multiplex PCR; TCRdb keeps in-frame clones, though not all of them. The data show about 160,000 clones, with over 70% seen just once and roughly 4.7% held by the top ten. Worth noting for this clone: Its matching antigen is unknown.

Study-level findings and limits: What a later analysis reportedly showed was that an Asian-associated ancestry cluster had fewer N-insertions than the approximately 720-donor mean. The authors later found most CMV-associated TCR beta chains appeared HLA-restricted. Overall, around 160 TCR beta chains were annotated as cytomegalovirus-associated. In all likelihood, a cluster of highly shared sequence variants was a sequencing artifact.

The chain uses TRBV28 and TRBJ2-7; possible D gene TRBD1, 5 bases. Sequences were obtained from PBMCs. The receptor was isolated from a man aged 25-45 years in good health and CMV-seronegative. The CDR3 loop reads CASSLWDTPSYEQYF. The CDR3 DNA reads as TGTGCCAGCAGTTTATGGGACACCCCCTCCTACGAGCAGTACTTC.